One T cell receptor beta chain is described in this entry. The source of the sample is a study of blood T cell repertoires in COVID-19. Study-wide context: In each case, the material was cDNA or gDNA derived from T cells, B-cell-depleted T cells, or PBMCs.

Assay: immunoSEQ multiplex PCR; the TCRdb copy retains only in-frame clones and omits some. Altogether more than 150,000 clones are present, approximately 82% being singletons, with the ten largest covering nearly 10%. The specimen was peripheral blood. The clonotype originates from a woman aged 50 to 60 with acute or convalescent COVID-19.

The CDR3 loop reads CASSSDRSGELFF. The CDR3 DNA is TGTGCCAGCTCATCGGACAGGTCCGGGGAGCTGTTTTTT. The chain recombines TRBV18 with TRBJ2-2, with 7 nucleotides matching TRBD1. Germline V CDR1 and CDR2: KGHSH, LQKENI. V lost 5 bases and J lost 6; bases outside the gene matches: 3. This CDR3 comprises 13 residues. The complete variable domain, with remaining parts taken from reference TRBV18 and TRBJ2-2, reads NAGVMQNPRHLVRRRGQEARLRCSPMKGHSHVYWYRQLPEEGLKFMVYLQKENIIDESGMPKERFSAEFPKEGPSILRIQQVVRGDSAAYFCASSSDRSGELFFGEGSRLTVL.